This T cell receptor beta chain was observed in a study of shared clonotypes between healthy human individuals. Turning to this clone: Its antigen remains unidentified.

Germline V gives CDR1 MDHEN, CDR2 SYDVKM. Trimming left V 5 bases short and J 3 bases short, with 15 bases between. The CDR3 length is 15 residues. Study results and limitations: Compared with clonotypes that all four donors shared, non-shared clonotypes had lower generation probabilities. Few donors restricted represented genetic and exposure-history diversity. Although depth was large, rarefaction showed that sequencing of the sorted subsets was incomplete.

Deep-level assay runs were performed. The table came from immunoSEQ multiplex PCR; TCRdb's copy has only in-frame clones and leaves some out. The sample lists some 1.1 million clones, approximately 77% occurring once. Sequencing was performed on memory CD4+ T cells from PBMCs. Subset noted: CD45RA-negative fraction. The sequence was collected from a man younger than 35 in good health. Some clones in this sample may be carry-over from other donors' samples. The chain recombines TRBV28 with TRBJ2-3, with D possibly being TRBD2 (6 bases). This CDR3 reads CASSAGWGETDTQYF. CDR3 coding DNA: TGTGCCAGCAGTGCAGGGTGGGGGGAGACAGATACGCAGTATTTT.